What follows is one TCR beta chain and its context. Positively selected for CCR7, the CD45RO-negative cells used as naive CD8 cells excluded terminally differentiated effector memory CD45RA+ cells. Only in-frame clones appear in the TCRdb table, and some are missing; sequencing was by immunoSEQ multiplex PCR. The table lists 1.5 million to 2.5 million clones, around 96% of them singletons. This sample was taken from a study of shared clonotypes between healthy human individuals. J was trimmed by 0 bases and V by 6 bases; bases with no gene match: 13. CDR3 length: 19 amino acids. Germline CDR1 reads MNHEY; CDR2 reads SMNVEV (reference sequence).

The receptor's source is a man younger than 30 in good health. This chain uses TRBV27 with TRBJ2-5, with TRBD2 identical over 13 bases. Sequenced input: naive CD8+ T cells sorted from blood. The DNA for the CDR3 is TGTGCCAGCAGCCTAACCCCGGGACTAGCGGGGACGGACCAAGAGACCCAGTACTTC. This sequence encodes CASSLTPGLAGTDQETQYF.